The source of this T cell receptor beta chain is a study of T cell changes during pregnancy in multiple sclerosis. Sequencing was performed with immunoSEQ multiplex PCR; in TCRdb, only in-frame clones are kept and a portion is missing. The table records about 93,000 clones, approximately 89% of them present only once. The CDR3 loop spans 13 amino acids. V was cut by 3 bases and J by 5 bases, with 7 bases left in between. Germline-derived CDR1 and CDR2 are SGHTA and FQGTGA. The chain uses TRBV7-3 and TRBJ2-2, with D possibly matching TRBD2 (5 bases). The receptor was derived from a female donor with multiple sclerosis, enrolled in a pregnancy study. Sequences were derived from peripheral blood, sampled before pregnancy. The DNA for the CDR3 is TGTGCCAGCAGCTTGAAGCGGACCGGGGAGCTGTTTTTT. This gives the protein CASSLKRTGELFF.